Below, 8 T cell receptor beta chains from the same sample are listed, as sequenced in a study of blood T cell repertoires in COVID-19. Only in-frame clones appear in the TCRdb table, and some are missing; sequencing was by immunoSEQ multiplex PCR. The repertoire consists of about 250,000 clones, with approximately 90% occurring once and the leading ten covering 2% to 3%. Sequencing input: PBMCs or T cells enriched from blood (not recorded which). The receptor source for this set is a young woman who had recovered from COVID-19.

The V and J genes are TRBV7-8 and TRBJ1-3; D not resolved. The CDR3 runs 15 residues. Germline V gene lookup returns CDR1 SGHVS and CDR2 FQNEAQ. V shed 5 bases and J shed 0 bases, with 11 bases lying between them. The CDR3 region is CASSPRTSSGNTIYF. CDR3 nucleotide sequence: TGTGCCAGCAGCCCTAGGACTTCCTCTGGAAACACCATATATTTT.

J is TRBJ2-7 and V is TRBV5-1; 10 nucleotides align to TRBD1. Germline CDR1 reads SGHRS; CDR2 reads YFSETQ. The CDR3 has 16 amino acids. With V trimmed by 4 bases and J by 4 bases, 11 bases remained unmatched. The CDR3 sequence: CASSPRDRGGFYEQYF. CDR3 nucleotides: TGCGCCAGCAGCCCCCGGGACAGGGGTGGATTTTACGAGCAGTACTTC.

The chain links TRBV6-5 to TRBJ2-1, with D uncertain. Germline V gene lookup returns CDR1 MNHEY and CDR2 SVGAGI. Trimming removed 2 bases from V and 7 bases from J, with 12 bases in between. This CDR3 is 14 amino acids long. The CDR3 sequence: CASSYPPLGNEQFF. For the CDR3, the DNA is TGTGCCAGCAGTTACCCCCCTCTCGGGAATGAGCAGTTCTTC.

The chain employs TRBV20-1 and TRBJ1-2; D remains ambiguous. With 3 bases removed from V and 0 bases from J, the gap between germline ends came to 8 bases. This CDR3 has 13 residues. CDR1 and CDR2 (germline): DFQATT, SNEGSKA (reference sequence). Here the CDR3 DNA reads TGCAGTGCTAGTGGAGGCTCTAACTATGGCTACACCTTC. This sequence encodes CSASGGSNYGYTF.

This chain joins TRBV7-9 and TRBJ1-1; perhaps TRBD1 as D (6 bases). The germline CDR1 and CDR2 sequences are SEHNR and FQNEAQ (reference sequence). The CDR3 runs to 14 residues. Trimming pared 5 bases from V and 4 bases from J, leaving 14 bases between. The CDR3 here is CASSRESGVTEAFF. CDR3 sequence (DNA): TGTGCCAGCAGCCGCGAGTCAGGGGTCACTGAAGCTTTCTTT.

This clone was detected once. The CDR3 nucleotides read TGTGCCAGTAGTTTCGGACAGGGCCCTGAAGCTTTCTTT. Its protein is CASSFGQGPEAFF. The chain carries TRBV19 and TRBJ1-1; TRBD1 aligns across 8 bases. V dropped 5 bases and J dropped 6; count of bases not matched to a gene: 5. The CDR3 is made up of 13 amino acids. Germline loops: CDR1 LNHDA, CDR2 SQIVND (reference sequence). The full variable domain, completed using reference TRBV19 and TRBJ1-1, is DGGITQSPKYLFRKEGQNVTLSCEQNLNHDAMYWYRQDPGQGLRLIYYSQIVNDFQKGDIAEGYSVSREKKESFPLTVTSAQKNPTAFYLCASSFGQGPEAFFGQGTRLTVV.

The genes are TRBV4-1 and TRBJ2-3; possible D gene TRBD1, 6 bases. Trimming removed 3 bases from V and 1 base from J, with 11 bases in between. The CDR3 has 15 amino acids. CDR1 is MGHRA, CDR2 YSYEKL, per germline. CDR3 nucleotide sequence: TGCGCCAGCAGCCATCCGGGACAAGGCACAGATACGCAGTATTTT. Residues: CASSHPGQGTDTQYF.

The V and J genes are TRBV5-4 and TRBJ2-7; D might be TRBD1 (6 bases). Germline CDR1 reads SGHNT; CDR2 reads YYREEE (reference sequence). V lost 1 base and J 1 base, leaving 9 bases between the germline ends. The CDR3 covers 14 residues. CDR3: CASSLPGESYEQYF. CDR3 coding DNA: TGTGCCAGCAGCTTGCCAGGGGAATCCTACGAGCAGTACTTC.